This TCR beta chain originates from a study of CD8 T cell repertoires and HIV-1 epitope variants. Study-level information: Control wells had CMV/EBV/flu peptides, negative Ebola AY9, or no peptide. Separate from the cultures, 1M uncultured T cells served as baseline.

The CDR3 runs to 17 residues. V was clipped by 4 bases and J by 5 bases, with 25 bases between them. Germline CDR1 is SGHDT and CDR2 is YYEEEE. Sequencing of TCR beta CDR3 used immunoSEQ survey depth. TCRdb's table, derived via immunoSEQ multiplex PCR, lists solely in-frame clones and lacks some. Of about 5,800 clones listed, 55% to 65% are singletons. This clone was picked up a small number of times. Its specificity is not known. The rearrangement joins TRBV5-6 to TRBJ2-7; tentative D call: TRBD1 (5 bases). Material: cultured CD8+ T cells derived from PBMCs. The origin of this receptor is a male donor with HIV. The CDR3: CASSRWGGKEKANEQYF. The CDR3 coding sequence is TGTGCCAGCAGCCGGTGGGGCGGTAAGGAGAAGGCGAACGAGCAGTACTTC. Using reference TRBV5-6 and TRBJ2-7 for the parts outside the CDR3, the full variable domain is DAGVTQSPTHLIKTRGQQVTLRCSPKSGHDTVSWYQQALGQGPQFIFQYYEEEERQRGNFPDRFSGHQFPNYSSELNVNALLLGDSALYLCASSRWGGKEKANEQYFGPGTRLTVT.